One sample yielded the 6 T cell receptor beta chains listed below, sequenced in a study of CD8+ T cells in alopecia areata. Reverse transcription of extracted RNA yielded cDNA, which provided the sequencing template. Produced via immunoSEQ multiplex PCR; TCRdb's table is partial and in-frame only. The profile covers 90,000 to 120,000 clones, with about four fifths appearing a single time and under 25% taken by the ten largest. Treatment described: oral pan-JAK inhibitor, 5-10 mg twice daily. The sequenced sample was CD8+ T cells sorted from blood, obtained at week 24, from a patient treated with tofacitinib. The receptor set was obtained from a human donor with alopecia areata.

The sample holds one count of this clone. The rearrangement uses TRBV14 and TRBJ2-1; 9 nucleotides align to TRBD1. The V and J ends lost 4 bases and 4 bases, in that order; junction bases with no gene match: 5. The CDR3 consists of 15 residues. Germline V CDR1 and CDR2: SGHDN, FVKESK. The CDR3 DNA sequence: TGTGCCAGCAGCCTACGGGACAGGGCTTACAATGAGCAGTTCTTC. This sequence encodes CASSLRDRAYNEQFF.

For this clone: Other DNA sequences of this sample code for an identical CDR3. The chain couples TRBV29-1 to TRBJ2-7; 8 nucleotides line up with TRBD1. In germline, CDR1 is SQVTM, CDR2 ANQGSEA. The CDR3 contains 11 residues. With V trimmed by 5 bases and J by 13 bases, 10 bases remained unmatched. The CDR3: CSVFRQGWVYF. The CDR3 bases are TGCAGCGTTTTTCGACAGGGGTGGGTCTACTTC.

J is TRBJ2-7 and V is TRBV7-9, with D tentatively TRBD2 (6 bases). Between the trimmed V and J ends, which lost 3 bases and 0 bases, there was a span of 12 bases. Looked up from germline, CDR1 is SEHNR and CDR2 is FQNEAQ (reference sequence). The CDR3 loop spans 15 amino acids. CDR3 in DNA: TGTGCCAGCAGCTTGGAGGGACTCCTCTCCTACGAGCAGTACTTC. Amino acid sequence: CASSLEGLLSYEQYF.

CDR3 DNA sequence: TGTGCCAGCAGCCAAGATGTCGGTAGGGTCGTGTCCGGGGAGCTGTTTTTT. Protein: CASSQDVGRVVSGELFF. This sequence joins TRBV14 and TRBJ2-2; the D is unclear. CDR1 and CDR2 (germline): SGHDN, FVKESK. The CDR3 totals 17 residues. V lost 0 bases, J lost 6 bases, and 17 bases lay in between.

The genes are TRBV29-1 and TRBJ2-3; D is unresolved. Deletions cut 1 base from V and 2 bases from J, with 13 bases between. The CDR3 has 15 residues. Germline-derived CDR1 and CDR2 are SQVTM and ANQGSEA. The DNA of the CDR3 is TGCAGCGTTGAAGCCCCCGGGCGGCCCACAGATACGCAGTATTTT. This encodes CSVEAPGRPTDTQYF.

V usage is TRBV7-9 and J usage is TRBJ2-1; 8 nucleotides align to TRBD1. This CDR3 comprises 13 residues. Per the germline V gene, CDR1 is SEHNR and CDR2 is FQNEAQ (reference sequence). With 1 base clipped from V and 10 bases from J, the junction kept 3 bases outside the gene matches. The chain's CDR3 is CASSLEGDREQFF. Written as DNA, the CDR3 is TGTGCCAGCAGCTTAGAAGGGGACAGGGAGCAGTTCTTC.